These 20 T cell receptor beta chains were all obtained from the same sample, sequenced in a study of blood T cell repertoires in COVID-19. TCRdb keeps only in-frame clones here, not all; method: immunoSEQ multiplex PCR. This table has roughly 63,000 clones, around 91% appearing once. The source material was peripheral blood. These receptors were collected from a middle-aged man with acute or convalescent COVID-19.

The CDR3 DNA is TGCGCCAGCAGCCAACACCCGAGGGAAGAGACCGCTTTCTTT. Translation: CASSQHPREETAFF. The chain links TRBV4-1 to TRBJ1-1, with D uncertain. The V end was cut by 2 bases, the J end by 11 bases, with 18 bases between. Germline V lookup: CDR1 MGHRA, CDR2 YSYEKL. CDR3 size: 14 residues.

This chain connects TRBV11-3 to TRBJ2-2; no clear D gene. This CDR3 spans 16 amino acids. In germline, CDR1 is SGHNT, CDR2 YENEEA. Trimming removed 0 bases at V and 0 bases at J, with 8 bases between. This chain's CDR3 is CASSLDAVANTGELFF. In DNA, the CDR3 is TGTGCCAGCAGCTTAGATGCGGTAGCGAACACCGGGGAGCTGTTTTTT.

The V and J genes are TRBV28 and TRBJ1-6; 10 nucleotides match TRBD1. Trimming at V came to 5 bases and at J to 7 bases, leaving 8 bases not matched to a gene. The CDR3 runs to 16 residues. Germline CDR1 reads MDHEN; CDR2 reads SYDVKM. The CDR3 nucleotides read TGTGCCAGCAGTGCCGCGGGACAGGGGACAAATTCACCCCTCCACTTT. It specifies CASSAAGQGTNSPLHF.

DNA for the CDR3: TGCGCCAGCAGCTTGGAGGGGGAACTCAATCAGCCCCAGCATTTT. As protein: CASSLEGELNQPQHF. The chain recombines TRBV5-1 with TRBJ1-5, with D perhaps matching TRBD1 (6 bases). V was clipped by 0 bases and J by 3 bases, with 10 bases between them. Germline values: CDR1 SGHRS, CDR2 YFSETQ. The CDR3 sequence is 15 residues long.

In its sample, this clone was seen once. The V gene is TRBV7-9, the J gene TRBJ1-5; 10 bases match TRBD1. There are 17 residues in the CDR3. Per the germline V gene, CDR1 is SEHNR and CDR2 is FQNEAQ (reference sequence). V was pared by 1 base and J by 1 base, with 4 bases of the junction left unmatched. The CDR3: CASSLGGQGFSNQPQHF. CDR3 coding DNA: TGTGCCAGCAGCTTAGGGGGACAGGGGTTCAGCAATCAGCCCCAGCATTTT.

The V gene is TRBV2, the J gene TRBJ2-7; 8 bases fit TRBD1. This CDR3 region has 12 residues. J gave up 7 bases and V 6 bases, and 5 bases lay outside the gene matches. Germline V lookup: CDR1 SNHLY, CDR2 FYNNEI. The CDR3 sequence is CASSRQGIEQYF. CDR3 nucleotides: TGTGCCAGCAGCCGACAGGGGATTGAGCAGTACTTC.

The chain has TRBV9 and TRBJ2-5; perhaps TRBD2 as D (6 bases). Germline CDR1 SGDLS, CDR2 YYNGEE. With 4 bases removed from V and 5 bases from J, the gap between germline ends came to 15 bases. The CDR3 contains 14 residues. The DNA of the CDR3 is TGTGCCAGCAGCATCAGCCCCCGGGGGGAGACCCAGTACTTC. This translates into CASSISPRGETQYF.

The chain recombines TRBV5-1 with TRBJ1-1; 8 positions match TRBD1. The CDR3 covers 14 residues. The V gene's germline CDR1 is SGHRS and CDR2 YFSETQ. V gave up 0 bases and J gave up 3 bases; unmatched junction bases: 1. CDR3 DNA sequence: TGCGCCAGCAGCTTGGTGGGACAGGACACTGAAGCTTTCTTT. It encodes CASSLVGQDTEAFF.

CDR3 sequence (DNA): TGTGCCAGTAGTATTACAGGGGGCGACTATGGCTACACCTTC. It specifies CASSITGGDYGYTF. The rearrangement joins TRBV19 to TRBJ1-2; 9 positions match TRBD1. Germline trimming cut 3 bases from V and 3 bases from J; bases unmatched to any gene: 2. The germline CDR1 and CDR2 sequences are LNHDA and SQIVND (reference sequence). The CDR3 extends over 14 amino acids.

Only a few counts were recorded for this clone. This chain connects TRBV11-3 to TRBJ1-1; D may be TRBD1 (6 bases). Germline CDR1 and CDR2: SGHNT and YENEEA. CDR3 length: 14 amino acids. V lost 4 bases to trimming and J lost 3 bases, with 12 bases between them. As DNA, the CDR3 is TGTGCCAGCAGCTCCTCACAGGGATACACTGAAGCTTTCTTT. Amino acid sequence: CASSSSQGYTEAFF. Full variable domain (missing parts from reference TRBV11-3 and TRBJ1-1): EAGVVQSPRYKIIEKKQPVAFWCNPISGHNTLYWYLQNLGQGPELLIRYENEEAVDDSQLPKDRFSAERLKGVDSTLKIQPAELGDSAVYLCASSSSQGYTEAFFGQGTRLTVV.

This clone was seen a single time. The chain is built from TRBV11-1 and TRBJ1-3; TRBD1 agrees at 9 bases. The CDR3 runs to 15 residues. Losses at the gene ends were 4 bases for V and 4 bases for J; bases not matched to a gene: 5. Germline-derived CDR1 and CDR2 are SGHAT and FQDESV (reference sequence). CDR3 bases: TGTGCCAGCAGCTCACAGGGGGCTGGAGGAAACACCATATATTTT. Amino acids: CASSSQGAGGNTIYF.

This chain connects TRBV27 to TRBJ2-3; TRBD2 might be the D (6 bases). Germline V CDR1 and CDR2: MNHEY, SMNVEV (reference sequence). The CDR3 totals 14 residues. V dropped 3 bases and J dropped 5 bases, with 12 bases sitting between them. The CDR3 DNA follows: TGTGCCAGCAGTTTCGGGAGTACGGTAGATACGCAGTATTTT. Amino acids: CASSFGSTVDTQYF.

The chain recombines TRBV6-1 with TRBJ1-2; D ambiguous. Germline loops: CDR1 MNHNS, CDR2 SASEGT. Between the trimmed V and J ends, which lost 3 bases and 3 bases, there was a span of 5 bases. This CDR3 comprises 12 residues. CDR3 amino acids: CASSDPDYGYTF. CDR3 coding DNA: TGTGCCAGCAGTGACCCAGACTATGGCTACACCTTC.

This sequence joins TRBV4-1 and TRBJ2-5; the D is unclear. Germline lookup yields CDR1 MGHRA and CDR2 YSYEKL. The CDR3 totals 13 residues. Trimming pared 0 bases from V and 7 bases from J, leaving 9 bases between. In DNA form, the CDR3 reads TGCGCCAGCAGCCAAGATTCCGTCGGGACCCAGTACTTC. Residues: CASSQDSVGTQYF.

V gene TRBV19 combines with J gene TRBJ2-5; 16 bases are a match to TRBD2. The J segment lost 7 bases and the V segment lost 10 bases, leaving 12 bases of the junction unmatched. Germline values: CDR1 LNHDA, CDR2 SQIVND (reference sequence). The CDR3 is made up of 16 amino acids. DNA for the CDR3: TGTGCCACTTCTAAGGGGACTAGCGGGGGGGTTGGGACCCAGTACTTC. It translates to CATSKGTSGGVGTQYF.

V usage is TRBV7-2 and J usage is TRBJ2-5; TRBD2 agrees at 8 bases. Trimming removed 1 base from V and 2 bases from J; junction bases left unmatched: 6. The CDR3 sequence is 16 residues long. Germline loops: CDR1 SGHTA, CDR2 FQGNSA. In nucleotides, the CDR3 is TGTGCCAGCAGCTTAGTCCCTAGCGGGCTGCAAGAGACCCAGTACTTC. It encodes CASSLVPSGLQETQYF. Full variable domain (outside the CDR3, taken from reference TRBV7-2 and TRBJ2-5): GAGVSQSPSNKVTEKGKDVELRCDPISGHTALYWYRQSLGQGLEFLIYFQGNSAPDKSGLPSDRFSAERTGGSVSTLTIQRTQQEDSAVYLCASSLVPSGLQETQYFGPGTRLLVL.

This chain joins TRBV12-3 or TRBV12-4 and TRBJ2-1; D may be TRBD2 (5 bases). This CDR3 has 13 residues. V was pared by 5 bases and J by 9 bases, with 14 bases between. The CDR3, as DNA: TGTGCCAGCAGTACCGCCGGACTTAGTGAGCAGTTCTTC. Translation gives CASSTAGLSEQFF.

The chain employs TRBV7-9 and TRBJ1-4; D may be TRBD1 (5 bases). CDR3 length: 15 amino acids. The germline V gene has CDR1 SEHNR and CDR2 FQNEAQ (reference sequence). V shed 4 bases and J shed 4 bases, with 13 bases lying between them. The DNA of the CDR3 is TGTGCCAGCAGCTCCCCGGGGGGGGTTAATGAAAAACTGTTTTTT. It yields the protein CASSSPGGVNEKLFF.

V gene TRBV30 combines with J gene TRBJ1-2, with 10 nucleotides matching TRBD1. In germline, CDR1 is GTSNPN, CDR2 SVGIG (reference sequence). J was trimmed by 6 bases and V by 3 bases; bases with no gene match: 13. This CDR3 is built from 16 residues. The CDR3, as DNA: TGTGCCTGGAGCCCGGGACAGGGGAGGGGTTCGGATGGCTACACCTTC. Protein: CAWSPGQGRGSDGYTF. Based on the CDR3 plus reference TRBV30 and TRBJ1-2, the full variable domain is SQTIHQWPATLVQPVGSPLSLECTVEGTSNPNLYWYRQAAGRGLQLLFYSVGIGQISSEVPQNLSASRPQDRQFILSSKKLLLSDSGFYLCAWSPGQGRGSDGYTFGSGTRLTVV.

The rearrangement uses TRBV24-1 and TRBJ2-1, with 7 positions matching TRBD2. Germline loops: CDR1 KGHDR, CDR2 SFDVKD. V gave up 3 bases and J gave up 2 bases; unmatched junction bases: 6. This CDR3 comprises 16 residues. CDR3 region: CATSDHRREAYNEQFF. Here the CDR3 DNA reads TGTGCCACCAGTGATCACCGCCGGGAGGCCTACAATGAGCAGTTCTTC.